Below are 16 T cell receptor beta chains sequenced from a single sample in a study of Ad26.COV2.S vaccination and SARS-CoV-2 variants (dated by TCRdb to the early 2020s). The library was built by means of the immunoSEQ multiplex PCR assay. TCRdb took over this immuneACCESS table, retaining in-frame rearrangements with V and J assigned. Such tables are incomplete; in checked studies, under half of the missing clones stem from an unresolved V gene, and the remainder is unexplained. For this sample the table gives some 390,000 clones, of which roughly 90% were detected only once. The ten top clones hold around 1.9% of the sample. This specimen's treatment or condition label, per the study, means: some 20 received Ad26.COV2.S at low or high dose, single or two shots; about 5 received placebo; per-sample allocation not given. For vaccine and placebo recipients, repertoires were sequenced using samples collected on day 63 after the first injection.

The specimen was peripheral blood, collected in a trial of Ad26.COV2.S vaccine versus placebo. These receptors all stem from a person between 18 and 65 years old who received the Ad26.COV2.S COVID-19 vaccine or a placebo.

A few counts support this clone. The CDR3 reads CASSSKPGNRQGNTIYF. CDR3 nucleotide sequence: TGTGCCAGCAGCTCTAAGCCGGGCAACCGGCAGGGAAACACCATATATTTT. The chain couples TRBV11-3 to TRBJ1-3, with D unclear. CDR1 is SGHNT, CDR2 YENEEA, per germline. This CDR3 is 17 amino acids long. V was pared by 4 bases and J by 4 bases, with 20 bases between.

The chain employs TRBV6-6 and TRBJ1-2; D call uncertain. V lost 4 bases, J lost 4 bases, and 7 bases lay in between. Germline V gene data show CDR1 as MNHNY and CDR2 as SVGAGI (reference sequence). The CDR3 covers 12 residues. CDR3 residues: CASSSSFYGYTF. The CDR3 coding sequence is TGTGCCAGCAGTTCTTCCTTCTATGGCTACACCTTC.

The rearrangement links TRBV27 to TRBJ2-1, with D possibly matching TRBD2 (6 bases). The CDR3 is 14 residues long. V lost 3 bases to trimming and J lost 6 bases, with 12 bases between them. Germline CDR1 MNHEY, CDR2 SMNVEV (reference sequence). The CDR3: CASSFSGGANEQFF. CDR3 nucleotide sequence: TGTGCCAGCAGTTTCTCAGGAGGGGCCAATGAGCAGTTCTTC.

The chain links TRBV28 to TRBJ1-1, with D perhaps matching TRBD1 (6 bases). V lost 10 bases, J lost 6 bases, and 15 bases lay in between. The CDR3 totals 12 residues. Germline V CDR1 and CDR2: MDHEN, SYDVKM. The CDR3 sequence is CATTIGGAEAFF. The CDR3 DNA reads as TGTGCCACCACTATAGGGGGTGCTGAAGCTTTCTTT.

This chain connects TRBV19 to TRBJ1-2; D possibly corresponds to TRBD1 (5 bases). The CDR3 runs to 17 residues. V lost 5 bases and J lost 7, with 26 bases in between. Germline loops: CDR1 LNHDA, CDR2 SQIVND (reference sequence). The CDR3 here is CASSPGGQGSRTGGYTF. The CDR3 bases are TGTGCCAGTAGTCCAGGAGGACAAGGGTCGAGGACGGGTGGCTACACCTTC.

The chain is built from TRBV11-2 and TRBJ2-7; 7 bases fit TRBD2. Germline CDR1 and CDR2: SGHAT and FQNNGV. The CDR3 runs 14 residues. The trim removed 5 bases at V and 0 bases at J, leaving 4 bases unmatched. The CDR3, as DNA: TGTGCCAGCAGCGGGAGGGAACTCTCCTACGAGCAGTACTTC. Encoded protein: CASSGRELSYEQYF.

This rearrangement joins TRBV4-2 to TRBJ1-1, with 7 bases lining up with TRBD1. With V trimmed by 0 bases and J by 7 bases, 8 bases remained unmatched. This CDR3 region has 15 residues. Germline CDR1 is LGHNA and CDR2 is YNFKEQ. The CDR3 nucleotides are TGTGCCAGCAGCCAAGATGCAACAGGGGTAGGTGAAGCTTTCTTT. Translation: CASSQDATGVGEAFF.

The chain is built from TRBV5-1 and TRBJ2-1, with 11 bases fitting TRBD2. This CDR3 spans 14 amino acids. CDR1 is SGHRS, CDR2 YFSETQ, per germline. V dropped 7 bases and J dropped 5; count of bases not matched to a gene: 5. The CDR3 region is CASAGLAVDNEQFF. The CDR3, as DNA: TGCGCCAGCGCGGGACTAGCGGTCGACAATGAGCAGTTCTTC.

For this clone: A read error may produce the germline difference seen at one junction end. The chain employs TRBV7-7 and TRBJ2-1; TRBD1 or TRBD2 may be the D gene (7 bases each). The CDR3 has 13 amino acids. Germline CDR1 reads SSHAT; CDR2 reads FNYEAQ (reference sequence). CDR3: CASSLPPGGGQFF. The CDR3 region has the DNA TGTGCTAGCAGCTTACCCCCAGGGGGGGGGCAGTTCTTC. Filled out from reference TRBV7-7 and TRBJ2-1, the complete variable domain reads GAGVSQSPRYKVTKRGQDVTLRCDPISSHATLYWYQQALGQGPEFLTYFNYEAQPDKSGLPSDRFSAERPEGSISTLTIQRTEQRDSAMYRCASSLPPGGGQFFGPGTRLTVL.

The V and J genes are TRBV30 and TRBJ2-7, with a tentative D call TRBD1 (6 bases). The CDR3 extends over 13 amino acids. Germline-derived CDR1 and CDR2 are GTSNPN and SVGIG (reference sequence). The germline V and J ends were trimmed by 4 bases and 0 bases, with 10 bases remaining between them. The CDR3 DNA reads as TGTGCCTGGAACAGGGCCCTCTCCTACGAGCAGTACTTC. Translating it yields CAWNRALSYEQYF.

J is TRBJ2-5 and V is TRBV6-1; perhaps TRBD2 as D (5 bases). Trimming took off 3 bases at V and 4 bases at J, with 12 bases between the two ends. Germline CDR1 MNHNS, CDR2 SASEGT. The CDR3 is 14 residues long. This CDR3 reads CASSEGTRAETQYF. CDR3 nucleotides: TGTGCCAGCAGTGAGGGAACTAGGGCAGAGACCCAGTACTTC.

V and J are TRBV6-6 and TRBJ1-5; no clear D gene. CDR1 is MNHNY, CDR2 SVGAGI, per germline (reference sequence). The CDR3 length is 14 residues. Trimming cost V 6 bases and J 0 bases, with 9 bases left between them. The CDR3: CASSLRNSNQPQHF. DNA of the CDR3: TGTGCCAGCAGCCTTCGTAATAGCAATCAGCCCCAGCATTTT.

V and J are TRBV4-1 and TRBJ2-7; D is ambiguous. V lost 0 bases to trimming and J lost 1 base, with 7 bases between them. Per the germline V gene, CDR1 is MGHRA and CDR2 is YSYEKL. The CDR3 runs 14 residues. CDR3 loop: CASSQETPSYEQYF. CDR3 nucleotide sequence: TGCGCCAGCAGCCAAGAGACCCCTTCCTACGAGCAGTACTTC.

The chain combines TRBV2 with TRBJ2-3; 7 bases are a match to TRBD2. CDR1 and CDR2 (germline): SNHLY, FYNNEI. The CDR3 is 15 amino acids. Trimming took 3 bases from V and 2 from J; bases not matched to a gene: 5. CDR3: CASSEDGRSTDTQYF. In nucleotides, the CDR3 is TGTGCCAGCAGTGAGGACGGGAGGTCCACAGATACGCAGTATTTT.

The chain couples TRBV5-1 to TRBJ1-1, with D uncertain. V gave up 3 bases and J gave up 0 bases, with 6 bases separating them. The CDR3 loop spans 13 amino acids. Germline V CDR1 and CDR2: SGHRS, YFSETQ. As DNA, the CDR3 is TGCGCCAGCAGCTCCCGCCTGAACACTGAAGCTTTCTTT. This translates into CASSSRLNTEAFF.

This clone was picked up a small number of times. The chain recombines TRBV3-1 (or the pseudogene TRBV3-2) with TRBJ1-2, with TRBD1 matching over 8 bases. V lost 5 bases and J lost 4; bases outside the gene matches: 9. Germline loops: CDR1 LGHDT, CDR2 YNNKEL (reference sequence). CDR3 size: 15 residues. CDR3 region: CASSATTGALYGYTF. CDR3 DNA sequence: TGTGCCAGCAGCGCAACGACAGGGGCCCTCTATGGCTACACCTTC.